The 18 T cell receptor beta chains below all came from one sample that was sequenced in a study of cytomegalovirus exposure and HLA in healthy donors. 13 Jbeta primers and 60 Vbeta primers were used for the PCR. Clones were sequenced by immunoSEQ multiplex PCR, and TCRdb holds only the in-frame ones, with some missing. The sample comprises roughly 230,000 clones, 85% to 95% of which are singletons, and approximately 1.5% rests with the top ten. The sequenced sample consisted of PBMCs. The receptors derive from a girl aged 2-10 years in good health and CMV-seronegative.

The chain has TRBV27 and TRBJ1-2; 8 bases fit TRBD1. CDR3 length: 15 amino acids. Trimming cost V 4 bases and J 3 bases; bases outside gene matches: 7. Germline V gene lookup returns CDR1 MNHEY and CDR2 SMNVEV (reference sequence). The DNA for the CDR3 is TGTGCCAGCAGTTCTCAGGGGGCGGGGGACTATGGCTACACCTTC. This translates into CASSSQGAGDYGYTF.

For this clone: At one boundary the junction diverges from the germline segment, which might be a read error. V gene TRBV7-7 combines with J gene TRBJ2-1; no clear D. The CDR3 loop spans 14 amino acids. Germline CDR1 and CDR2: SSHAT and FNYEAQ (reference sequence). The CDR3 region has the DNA TGTGCTAGCAGCCCAACTTACTACACCAATGAGCAGTTCTTC. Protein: CASSPTYYTNEQFF.

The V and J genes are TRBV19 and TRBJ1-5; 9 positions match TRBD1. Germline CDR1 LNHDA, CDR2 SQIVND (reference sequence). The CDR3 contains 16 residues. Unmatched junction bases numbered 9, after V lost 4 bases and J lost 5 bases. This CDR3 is CASSSHRTGVDQPQHF. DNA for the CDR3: TGTGCCAGTAGTAGCCACAGGACAGGGGTGGATCAGCCCCAGCATTTT.

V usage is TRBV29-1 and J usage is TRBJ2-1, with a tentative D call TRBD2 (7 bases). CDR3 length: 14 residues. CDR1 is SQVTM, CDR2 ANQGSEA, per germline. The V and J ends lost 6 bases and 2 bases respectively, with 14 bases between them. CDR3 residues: CSVNPGGTYNEQFF. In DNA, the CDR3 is TGCAGCGTCAATCCGGGGGGCACCTACAATGAGCAGTTCTTC.

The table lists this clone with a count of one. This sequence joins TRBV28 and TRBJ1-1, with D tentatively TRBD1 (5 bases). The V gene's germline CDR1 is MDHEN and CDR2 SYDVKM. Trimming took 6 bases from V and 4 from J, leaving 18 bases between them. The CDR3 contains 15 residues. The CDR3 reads CASRRGGEGGTEAFF. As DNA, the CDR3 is TGTGCCAGCAGGCGGGGAGGGGAGGGCGGCACTGAAGCTTTCTTT.

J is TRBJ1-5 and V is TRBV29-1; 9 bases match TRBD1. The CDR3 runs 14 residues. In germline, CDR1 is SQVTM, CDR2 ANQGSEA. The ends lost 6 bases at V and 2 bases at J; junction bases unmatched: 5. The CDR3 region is CSVGQGSGNQPQHF. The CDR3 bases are TGCAGCGTCGGACAGGGGTCGGGCAATCAGCCCCAGCATTTT.

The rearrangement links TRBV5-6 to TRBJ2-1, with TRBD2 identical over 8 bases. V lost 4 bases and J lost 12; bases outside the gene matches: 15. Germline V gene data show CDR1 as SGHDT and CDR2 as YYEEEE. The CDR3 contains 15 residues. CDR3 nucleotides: TGTGCCAGCAGCCCCCCGGCGGCGGGAGGAATGCGGCAGTTCTTC. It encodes CASSPPAAGGMRQFF.

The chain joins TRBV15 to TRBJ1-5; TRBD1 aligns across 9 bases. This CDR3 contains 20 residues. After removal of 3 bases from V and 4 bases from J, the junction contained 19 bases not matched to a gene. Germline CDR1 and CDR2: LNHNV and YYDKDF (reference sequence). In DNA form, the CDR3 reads TGTGCCACCAGCAGTCCCGATTTGGGGACAGGGTTTTTAAGTAATCAGCCCCAGCATTTT. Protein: CATSSPDLGTGFLSNQPQHF.

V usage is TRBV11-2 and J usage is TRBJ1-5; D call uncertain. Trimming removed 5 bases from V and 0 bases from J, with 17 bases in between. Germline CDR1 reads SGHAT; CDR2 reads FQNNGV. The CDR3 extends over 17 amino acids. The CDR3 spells CASSPGTSHGSNQPQHF. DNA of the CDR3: TGTGCCAGCAGCCCGGGAACCTCACATGGTAGCAATCAGCCCCAGCATTTT. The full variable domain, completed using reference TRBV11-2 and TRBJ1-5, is EAGVAQSPRYKIIEKRQSVAFWCNPISGHATLYWYQQILGQGPKLLIQFQNNGVVDDSQLPKDRFSAERLKGVDSTLKIQPAKLEDSAVYLCASSPGTSHGSNQPQHFGDGTRLSIL.

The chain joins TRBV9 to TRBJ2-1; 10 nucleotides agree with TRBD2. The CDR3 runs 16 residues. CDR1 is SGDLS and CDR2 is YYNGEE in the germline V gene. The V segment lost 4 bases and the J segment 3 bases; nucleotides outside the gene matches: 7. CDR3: CASSLPSGGVYNEQFF. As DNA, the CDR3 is TGTGCCAGCAGCTTACCGAGCGGGGGGGTCTACAATGAGCAGTTCTTC.

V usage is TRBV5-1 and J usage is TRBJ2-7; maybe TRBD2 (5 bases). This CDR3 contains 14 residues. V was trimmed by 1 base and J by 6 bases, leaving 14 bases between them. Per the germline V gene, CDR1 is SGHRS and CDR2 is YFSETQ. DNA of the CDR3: TGCGCCAGCAGCTTGACCGGGGTCTTCGGCGAGCAGTACTTC. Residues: CASSLTGVFGEQYF.

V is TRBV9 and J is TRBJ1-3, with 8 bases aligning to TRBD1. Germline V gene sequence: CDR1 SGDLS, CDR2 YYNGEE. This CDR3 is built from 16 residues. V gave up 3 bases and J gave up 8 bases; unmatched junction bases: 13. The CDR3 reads CASSAALPGTGDTIYF. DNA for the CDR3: TGTGCCAGCAGCGCAGCCCTCCCCGGGACAGGAGACACCATATATTTT.

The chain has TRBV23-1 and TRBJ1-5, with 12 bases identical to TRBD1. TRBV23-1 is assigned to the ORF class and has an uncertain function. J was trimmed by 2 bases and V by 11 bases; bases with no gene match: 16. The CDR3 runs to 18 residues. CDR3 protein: CAPLGGQGARHRNQPQHF. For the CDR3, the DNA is TGCGCCCCCCTCGGGGGACAGGGGGCTCGGCATCGCAATCAGCCCCAGCATTTT.

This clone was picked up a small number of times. The CDR3: CASSPGTDHQPQHF. The DNA for the CDR3 is TGCGCCAGCAGCCCTGGGACAGACCATCAGCCCCAGCATTTT. The chain employs TRBV5-1 and TRBJ1-5; 7 nucleotides align to TRBD1. The CDR3 spans 14 residues. CDR1 and CDR2 from the germline V gene are SGHRS and YFSETQ. The J segment lost 5 bases and the V segment lost 4 bases, leaving 6 bases of the junction unmatched.

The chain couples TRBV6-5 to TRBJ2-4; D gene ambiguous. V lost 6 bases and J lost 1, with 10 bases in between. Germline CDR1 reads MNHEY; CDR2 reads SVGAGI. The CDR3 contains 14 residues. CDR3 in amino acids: CASSPGSAKNIQYF. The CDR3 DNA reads TGTGCCAGCAGCCCGGGTTCGGCCAAAAACATTCAGTACTTC.

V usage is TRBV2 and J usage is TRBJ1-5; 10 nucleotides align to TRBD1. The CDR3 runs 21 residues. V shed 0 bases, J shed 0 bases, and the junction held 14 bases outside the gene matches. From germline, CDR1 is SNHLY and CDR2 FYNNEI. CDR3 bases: TGTGCCAGCAGTGAAGCTATCGTCGGGACAGGGGCGATCTATAGCAATCAGCCCCAGCATTTT. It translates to CASSEAIVGTGAIYSNQPQHF.

The CDR3, as DNA: TGTGCCAGCAGCGGCAGGGCTGAAACAGATACGCAGTATTTT. It yields the protein CASSGRAETDTQYF. The chain links TRBV9 to TRBJ2-3, with D perhaps matching TRBD1 (5 bases). CDR1 and CDR2 (germline): SGDLS, YYNGEE. Deletions cut 3 bases from V and 3 bases from J, with 11 bases between. This CDR3 has 14 amino acids.

The CDR3 bases are TGCAGCGCCCGGACAGGGGACTCCTACGAGCAGTACTTC. It encodes CSARTGDSYEQYF. The chain is built from TRBV29-1 and TRBJ2-7, with 9 nucleotides matching TRBD1. This CDR3 region has 13 residues. Germline V CDR1 and CDR2: SQVTM, ANQGSEA. The junction had 4 bases not matched to a gene; V was cut back by 7 bases and J by 0 bases.